Listed below are T cell receptor beta chains from one sample, sequenced in a study of T-cell reconstitution after alpha-beta-depleted transplantation in children. TCRdb redid the calling of the PCR reads with MiXCR, one entry per CDR3 protein. The data contain about 300,000 distinct CDR3 sequences, roughly 7.8% of them singletons. The input for sequencing was peripheral blood, taken 360 days after TCRalphabeta/CD19-depleted stem cell transplant. The receptors originated from a female patient aged 2 to 10 who had a stem cell transplant for Fanconi anemia, so the T cells may come from the graft donor. The CDR3 runs from the conserved cysteine through the conserved F or W. Each record gives: J gene, D gene, V gene, clone size, CDR3 protein, CDR3 DNA. D genes are given only for firm matches. Size values are once, few and many counts, or a class for expanded clones, and some rows have none.

>TRBJ1-1|-|TRBV10-3|many
CAISESTGGSTEAFF
TGTGCCATCAGTGAGTCGACGGGGGGATCCACTGAAGCTTTCTTT
>TRBJ1-2|-|TRBV10-3|many
CAASGGNYGYTF
TGTGCCGCATCGGGAGGGAACTATGGCTACACCTTC
>TRBJ2-1|-|TRBV20-1|many
CSARVGGNEQFF
TGCAGTGCTAGAGTTGGGGGTAATGAGCAGTTCTTC
>TRBJ1-5|-|TRBV27|many
CASSLRVNQPQHF
TGTGCCAGCAGTTTAAGGGTGAATCAGCCCCAGCATTTT
>TRBJ2-1|-|TRBV15|many
CATSREPRNEQFF
TGTGCCACCAGCAGAGAACCCCGAAATGAGCAGTTCTTC
>TRBJ2-3|TRBD2|TRBV9|many
CASSGSGGSTDTQYF
TGTGCCAGCAGCGGGAGCGGGGGGAGCACAGATACGCAGTATTTT
>TRBJ2-3|-|TRBV20-1|-
CSALLDTQYF
TGCAGTGCTCTTTTAGATACGCAGTATTTT
>TRBJ2-7|TRBD1|TRBV10-3|many
CAISEMLQGAKTYEQYF
TGTGCCATCAGTGAGATGTTGCAGGGGGCTAAAACCTACGAGCAGTACTTC
>TRBJ2-5|-|TRBV4-2|few
CASSQERGWWETQYF
TGTGCCAGCAGCCAAGAGCGGGGCTGGTGGGAGACCCAGTACTTC
>TRBJ2-5|-|TRBV5-5|-
CASSLPPGWGETQYF
TGTGCCAGCAGCTTGCCGCCAGGGTGGGGGGAGACCCAGTACTTC
>TRBJ2-7|-|TRBV5-1|-
CASSLNPDSPYEQYF
TGCGCCAGCAGCTTGAACCCTGACAGTCCCTACGAGCAGTACTTC
>TRBJ2-1|-|TRBV19|few
CASSLLGGQLVEQFF
TGTGCCAGTAGCCTATTGGGGGGACAATTAGTTGAGCAGTTCTTC
>TRBJ2-1|TRBD2|TRBV3-1|few
CASSQDRAGGREQFF
TGTGCCAGCAGCCAAGATCGGGCGGGAGGGCGTGAGCAGTTCTTC
>TRBJ2-3|TRBD2|TRBV12-3/TRBV12-4|few
CASSLGGGLWGTDTQYF
TGTGCCAGCAGTTTAGGGGGGGGACTATGGGGCACAGATACGCAGTATTTT
>TRBJ2-2|-|TRBV10-3|many
CAISGGPPRDPNTGELFF
TGTGCCATCAGTGGTGGTCCCCCCCGGGACCCGAACACCGGGGAGCTGTTTTTT
>TRBJ1-4|-|TRBV5-1|many
CASSLGQKSNEKLFF
TGCGCCAGCAGCTTGGGACAGAAATCTAATGAAAAACTGTTTTTT
>TRBJ2-7|TRBD2|TRBV6-1|-
CASSGLAGGSSYEQYF
TGTGCCAGCAGTGGACTAGCGGGGGGGAGCTCCTACGAGCAGTACTTC
>TRBJ2-7|TRBD2|TRBV3-1|few
CASSQDSLAGGDSSYEQYF
TGTGCCAGCAGCCAAGATAGCCTAGCGGGAGGGGATAGCTCCTACGAGCAGTACTTC
>TRBJ2-1|-|TRBV28|many
CATKKDYSNEQFF
TGTGCCACAAAGAAAGACTATAGCAATGAGCAGTTCTTC
>TRBJ2-1|TRBD1|TRBV4-3|-
CASSLIRDRGHNEQFF
TGCGCCAGCAGCCTTATTCGGGACAGGGGCCACAATGAGCAGTTCTTC
>TRBJ2-1|TRBD2|TRBV27|-
CASSSRGGKAATYNEQFF
TGTGCCAGCAGTTCGCGGGGGGGGAAAGCGGCTACCTACAATGAGCAGTTCTTC
>TRBJ2-1|TRBD2|TRBV18|many
CASSPGLAGIYEQFF
TGTGCCAGCTCACCGGGACTAGCGGGGATTTATGAGCAGTTCTTC
>TRBJ1-6|TRBD1|TRBV12-3/TRBV12-4|few
CASSLILGGSEYSPLHF
TGTGCCAGCAGTTTAATATTAGGGGGCAGCGAGTATTCACCCCTCCACTTT
>TRBJ2-4|TRBD1|TRBV27|many
CASSPQDRGRLAKNIQYF
TGTGCCAGCAGTCCTCAGGACAGGGGGAGGCTAGCCAAAAACATTCAGTACTTC
>TRBJ2-3|-|TRBV20-1|-
CSARDPARRVPDTQYF
TGCAGTGCTAGAGATCCGGCCCGGAGGGTCCCAGATACGCAGTATTTT
>TRBJ1-2|TRBD1|TRBV7-9|-
CASSYRGGSYGYTF
TGTGCCAGCAGCTACAGGGGGGGAAGCTATGGCTACACCTTC
>TRBJ2-3|TRBD1|TRBV5-1|many
CASSWGTARTDTQYF
TGCGCCAGCAGCTGGGGGACAGCCCGCACAGATACGCAGTATTTT
>TRBJ2-1|-|TRBV28|many
CASSKQGGLNEQFF
TGTGCCAGCAGTAAGCAGGGGGGCCTCAATGAGCAGTTCTTC
>TRBJ2-7|-|TRBV13|many
CASSLGTEAYEQYF
TGTGCCAGCAGCTTGGGCACCGAAGCCTACGAGCAGTACTTC
>TRBJ1-5|TRBD1|TRBV25-1|many
CASSGTGGQPQHF
TGTGCCAGCAGTGGGACAGGGGGCCAGCCCCAGCATTTT
>TRBJ2-1|TRBD2|TRBV5-5|few
CASSPPRGGYNEQFF
TGTGCCAGCAGCCCTCCGCGGGGGGGTTACAATGAGCAGTTCTTC
>TRBJ2-4|-|TRBV20-1|many
CSASLTGGRNIQYF
TGCAGTGCTAGCCTTACTGGGGGCAGAAACATTCAGTACTTC
>TRBJ2-1|TRBD2|TRBV27|few
CASSLFSGPSYNEQFF
TGTGCCAGCAGTTTATTTAGCGGGCCCTCCTACAATGAGCAGTTCTTC
>TRBJ2-1|-|TRBV9|many
CASSGEIQGLSGQFF
TGTGCCAGCAGCGGAGAGATACAGGGCCTTTCAGGGCAGTTCTTC